Presented here are 24 T cell receptor beta chains from one specimen sequenced in a study of T cell responses to AZD1222 COVID-19 vaccine. Assay used: immunoSEQ multiplex PCR; TCRdb lists only in-frame clones, some missing. Of 100,000 to 150,000 clones listed, 91% are singletons. The sample here was peripheral blood, taken on day 0 of AZD1222 vaccination. The receptor set was obtained from an adult in good health.

The chain carries TRBV4-2 and TRBJ1-5, with 8 positions matching TRBD1. There are 14 residues in the CDR3. CDR1 and CDR2 from the germline V gene are LGHNA and YNFKEQ. The V and J ends lost 2 bases and 7 bases, in that order; junction bases with no gene match: 4. The CDR3 DNA follows: TGTGCCAGCAGCCAAACACAGGGGGTGCAGCCCCAGCATTTT. Translated: CASSQTQGVQPQHF.

The CDR3 DNA is TGTGCCAGCAGCTCCGACAGGGGAAGCTCCTACGAGCAGTACTTC. Translated, it gives CASSSDRGSSYEQYF. The chain couples TRBV7-9 to TRBJ2-7; TRBD1 matches 8 bases. In germline, CDR1 is SEHNR, CDR2 FQNEAQ (reference sequence). J gave up 0 bases and V 4 bases, and 5 bases lay outside the gene matches. This CDR3 is built from 15 residues.

The genes are TRBV6-6 and TRBJ2-6, with D tentatively TRBD2 (5 bases). V dropped 6 bases and J dropped 13 bases, with 10 bases sitting between them. The CDR3 has 11 residues. Germline-derived CDR1 and CDR2 are MNHNY and SVGAGI (reference sequence). The CDR3 spells CASSREGVLTF. The CDR3 bases are TGTGCCAGCAGCCGCGAGGGTGTCCTGACTTTC.

V and J are TRBV2 and TRBJ2-1, with 10 bases aligning to TRBD1. Germline V gene lookup returns CDR1 SNHLY and CDR2 FYNNEI. Germline trimming cut 8 bases from V and 9 bases from J; bases unmatched to any gene: 19. This CDR3 spans 17 amino acids. The CDR3 here is CASPWGARDRGSIEQFF. DNA for the CDR3: TGTGCCAGCCCCTGGGGGGCCCGGGACAGGGGATCCATTGAGCAGTTCTTC.

The genes are TRBV9 and TRBJ2-7; D uncertain. V lost 0 bases and J lost 7, with 17 bases in between. The CDR3 has 15 residues. CDR1 and CDR2 from the germline V gene are SGDLS and YYNGEE. CDR3 sequence: CASSVEPPPFSEQYF. Here the CDR3 DNA reads TGTGCCAGCAGCGTAGAGCCCCCCCCCTTTTCAGAGCAGTACTTC.

The chain uses TRBV30 and TRBJ2-3; TRBD2 is a possible D gene (7 bases). V was cut by 2 bases and J by 2 bases, with 17 bases left in between. Germline CDR1 is GTSNPN and CDR2 is SVGIG (reference sequence). The CDR3 has 16 residues. This CDR3 is CAWSRGGDFYTDTQYF. The CDR3 DNA reads as TGTGCCTGGAGTCGAGGGGGGGACTTCTACACAGATACGCAGTATTTT.

The J gene is TRBJ1-5, the V gene TRBV30; TRBD1 aligns across 7 bases. This CDR3 has 15 residues. Trimming at V came to 2 bases and at J to 3 bases, leaving 7 bases not matched to a gene. Looked up from germline, CDR1 is GTSNPN and CDR2 is SVGIG (reference sequence). CDR3 residues: CAWSPTGQPNQPQHF. For the CDR3, the DNA is TGTGCCTGGAGTCCCACGGGACAGCCCAATCAGCCCCAGCATTTT.

This sequence joins TRBV12-3 or TRBV12-4 and TRBJ1-6; D not certain. V was pared by 6 bases and J by 8 bases, with 8 bases between. There are 12 residues in the CDR3. The CDR3 nucleotides are TGTGCCAGCAGCGCATCATATTCACCCCTCCACTTT. Encoded protein: CASSASYSPLHF.

This clone was picked up one time. The rearrangement links TRBV5-1 to TRBJ1-1, with TRBD1 matching 8 bases. Germline V gene lookup returns CDR1 SGHRS and CDR2 YFSETQ. The CDR3 is 13 amino acids. The junction had 5 bases not matched to a gene; V was cut back by 0 bases and J by 10 bases. The DNA for the CDR3 is TGCGCCAGCAGCTTGGCCGGACAGGGTGGAGCTTTCTTT. Protein product: CASSLAGQGGAFF.

V and J are TRBV2 and TRBJ2-5; no reliable D call. Trimming left V 6 bases short and J 0 bases short, with 5 bases between. The CDR3 totals 12 residues. Germline V gene data show CDR1 as SNHLY and CDR2 as FYNNEI. CDR3 nucleotides: TGTGCCAGCAGCCAACACCAAGAGACCCAGTACTTC. Protein: CASSQHQETQYF.

This clone has just one count. CDR3 nucleotides: TGTGCCAGCAGCCAAGGAGGTAACGCTAACTACAATGAGCAGTTCTTC. Protein sequence: CASSQGGNANYNEQFF. V and J are TRBV3-1 (or the pseudogene TRBV3-2) and TRBJ2-1, with no clear D. V was cut by 1 base and J by 3 bases, with 13 bases left in between. CDR3 size: 16 residues. Germline-derived CDR1 and CDR2 are LGHDT and YNNKEL (reference sequence).

The J gene is TRBJ2-1, the V gene TRBV19; D possibly matches TRBD1 or TRBD2 (5 bases each). CDR1 and CDR2 from the germline V gene are LNHDA and SQIVND (reference sequence). Trimming cost V 8 bases and J 0 bases, with 8 bases left between them. The CDR3 extends over 13 amino acids. The CDR3 sequence is CASEGSSYNEQFF. As DNA, the CDR3 is TGTGCCAGTGAGGGGAGCTCCTACAATGAGCAGTTCTTC. Full variable domain (remainder filled in from reference TRBV19 and TRBJ2-1): DGGITQSPKYLFRKEGQNVTLSCEQNLNHDAMYWYRQDPGQGLRLIYYSQIVNDFQKGDIAEGYSVSREKKESFPLTVTSAQKNPTAFYLCASEGSSYNEQFFGPGTRLTVL.

The rearrangement links TRBV27 to TRBJ2-4; TRBD1 is a possible D gene (6 bases). This CDR3 has 15 amino acids. V was trimmed by 4 bases and J by 0 bases, leaving 10 bases between them. Germline V gene sequence: CDR1 MNHEY, CDR2 SMNVEV (reference sequence). CDR3 amino acids: CASSSDRRAKNIQYF. In DNA form, the CDR3 reads TGTGCCAGCAGTTCCGACAGGAGAGCCAAAAACATTCAGTACTTC.

The gene calls are TRBV5-6 and TRBJ2-7; no definite D call. From germline, CDR1 is SGHDT and CDR2 YYEEEE. V lost 4 bases and J lost 6, with 14 bases in between. The CDR3 contains 13 residues. The CDR3 nucleotides are TGTGCCAGCAGCCCCCGCAGCGCCGGCGAGCAGTACTTC. Residues: CASSPRSAGEQYF.

This chain links TRBV7-9 with TRBJ1-6; maybe TRBD1 (5 bases). CDR1 and CDR2 (germline): SEHNR, FQNEAQ (reference sequence). CDR3 size: 14 residues. The V end was cut by 2 bases, the J end by 10 bases, with 12 bases between. The CDR3 protein is CASSLQGVESPLHF. CDR3 nucleotides: TGTGCCAGCAGCTTACAAGGGGTCGAATCACCCCTCCACTTT.

The rearrangement uses TRBV18 and TRBJ2-7, with D perhaps TRBD2 (6 bases). The CDR3 runs to 18 residues. V was pared by 3 bases and J by 6 bases, with 27 bases between. Germline lookup yields CDR1 KGHSH and CDR2 LQKENI. CDR3: CASSPEGPGVGTLREQYF. CDR3 sequence (DNA): TGTGCCAGCTCACCCGAGGGACCGGGGGTTGGGACTCTACGCGAGCAGTACTTC.

This sequence joins TRBV28 and TRBJ2-7; no firm D call. This CDR3 has 16 residues. From germline, CDR1 is MDHEN and CDR2 SYDVKM. V dropped 3 bases and J dropped 3 bases, with 18 bases sitting between them. CDR3 in amino acids: CASSFLNLRLNYEQYF. The DNA of the CDR3 is TGTGCCAGCAGTTTTTTGAACCTACGGCTGAACTACGAGCAGTACTTC.

The rearrangement joins TRBV30 to TRBJ1-2, with D possibly being TRBD1 (6 bases). Germline V gene data show CDR1 as GTSNPN and CDR2 as SVGIG (reference sequence). V was shortened by 2 bases and J by 5 bases, with 15 bases between the two germline ends. This CDR3 comprises 14 residues. CDR3 region: CAWSPLRQGYGYTF. DNA for the CDR3: TGTGCCTGGAGTCCCCTCCGGCAGGGGTATGGCTACACCTTC.

V and J are TRBV6-1 and TRBJ1-5; D is possibly TRBD1 (6 bases). V lost 4 bases to trimming and J lost 6 bases, with 19 bases between them. This CDR3 region has 16 residues. Germline lookup yields CDR1 MNHNS and CDR2 SASEGT. CDR3 coding DNA: TGTGCCAGCAGTGCCACCGGGACGAGGGGGTCTCAGCCCCAGCATTTT. Amino acid sequence: CASSATGTRGSQPQHF.

This chain connects TRBV19 to TRBJ1-5; D uncertain. This CDR3 contains 15 residues. V lost 3 bases and J lost 5, with 14 bases in between. Germline CDR1 reads LNHDA; CDR2 reads SQIVND (reference sequence). Here the CDR3 reads CASSITPDSYQPQHF. The CDR3 bases are TGTGCCAGTAGTATTACCCCAGACTCCTATCAGCCCCAGCATTTT.

The chain recombines TRBV6-1 with TRBJ2-7; D could derive from TRBD1 or TRBD2 (6 bases each). Germline V gene sequence: CDR1 MNHNS, CDR2 SASEGT. There are 12 residues in the CDR3. Trimming shortened V by 2 bases and J by 6 bases, and 8 bases separated the two germline ends. The CDR3 nucleotides are TGTGCCAGCAGTGAAAGGGGGGCCGAGCAGTACTTC. Translation: CASSERGAEQYF.

The chain has TRBV9 and TRBJ1-6; 9 bases fit TRBD1. The CDR3 loop spans 14 amino acids. Germline V gives CDR1 SGDLS, CDR2 YYNGEE. Losses at the gene ends were 3 bases for V and 10 bases for J; bases not matched to a gene: 5. The chain's CDR3 is CASSAGQGGSPLHF. The CDR3 region has the DNA TGTGCCAGCAGCGCGGGACAGGGTGGCTCACCCCTCCACTTT.

This chain links TRBV28 with TRBJ2-2; D perhaps matches TRBD2 (5 bases). This CDR3 contains 14 residues. The germline gives CDR1 MDHEN, CDR2 SYDVKM. Trimming removed 4 bases from V and 2 bases from J, with 8 bases in between. The CDR3 DNA reads as TGTGCCAGCAGTTCGAGGGTAAACACCGGGGAGCTGTTTTTT. Protein product: CASSSRVNTGELFF.

This clone occurred once. This chain links TRBV19 with TRBJ1-1, with D hard to call. Germline lookup yields CDR1 LNHDA and CDR2 SQIVND (reference sequence). The V and J ends lost 2 bases and 7 bases respectively, with 11 bases between them. The CDR3 has 13 amino acids. This CDR3 reads CASSISDRLEAFF. As DNA, the CDR3 is TGTGCCAGTAGTATATCGGATAGGCTTGAAGCTTTCTTT.